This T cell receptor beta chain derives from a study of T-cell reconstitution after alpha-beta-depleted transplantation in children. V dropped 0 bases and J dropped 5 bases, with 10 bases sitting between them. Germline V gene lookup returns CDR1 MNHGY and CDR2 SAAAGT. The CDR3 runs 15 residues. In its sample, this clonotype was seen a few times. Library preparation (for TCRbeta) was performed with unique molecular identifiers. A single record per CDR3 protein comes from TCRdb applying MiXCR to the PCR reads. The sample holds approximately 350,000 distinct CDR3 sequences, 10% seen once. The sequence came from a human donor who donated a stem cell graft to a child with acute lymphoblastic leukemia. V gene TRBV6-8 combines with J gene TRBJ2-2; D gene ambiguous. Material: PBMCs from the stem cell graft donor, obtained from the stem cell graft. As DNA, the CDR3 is TGTGCCAGCAGTTACTCGAGACACCATACCGGGGAGCTGTTTTTT. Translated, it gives CASSYSRHHTGELFF.